Given below is one T cell receptor beta chain in context. The antigen remains undetermined. Germline lookup yields CDR1 DFQATT and CDR2 SNEGSKA (reference sequence). CDR3 length equals 14 residues. Per individual sample, total RNA of at least 5 micrograms was extracted. The data stem from a study of blood T cells in healthy people across ages. Study-level findings and limits: There were more naive CD4+ cells and higher diversity in long-lived donors than in aged donors.

A J-beta primer mix and a sample-barcoded 5' primer were used in a second PCR of about 6 to 12 cycles. In TCRdb, the 5' RACE reads were re-called with MiXCR into one record per CDR3 protein. The sample carries roughly 800,000 distinct CDR3 sequences, roughly 25% recorded once. This sample also belongs to another study, concerning T cells of mothers and their children. This second study says: Reads recorded for TCR beta CDR3 numbered over 10 million per mother and roughly 2.7 million per child.

The gene calls are TRBV20-1 and TRBJ2-5; possibly TRBD1 or TRBD2 for D (5 bases each). Near its end, the DNA agrees better with TRBJ2-1, so the J call may be wrong. Source material: blood. The TCR comes from a boy younger than 18 in good health. The CDR3 spells CSARREGAGNEQFF. Here the CDR3 DNA reads TGCAGTGCAAGGCGCGAAGGGGCGGGCAATGAGCAGTTCTTC.